Given below is one T cell receptor beta chain in context. Libraries were prepared by immunoSEQ multiplex PCR; TCRdb keeps only in-frame clonotypes and omits some of them. The sample records 85,000 to 130,000 clones, around 85% being singletons. This sample is drawn from a study of radiotherapy plus CTLA-4 blockade in lung cancer. The clonotype originates from a human donor with non-small cell lung cancer that progressed on radiotherapy plus ipilimumab. Some clones in this sample may be carry-over from other donors' samples. The sample here was peripheral blood, taken from a patient treated with radiotherapy plus ipilimumab.

As DNA, the CDR3 is TGCGCCAGCAGCAGTCCGGGACAGACTAATGAAAAACTGTTTTTT. It codes for CASSSPGQTNEKLFF. V gene TRBV5-1 combines with J gene TRBJ1-4, with 7 bases lining up with TRBD1. The CDR3 consists of 15 residues. Germline CDR1 reads SGHRS; CDR2 reads YFSETQ. J lost 2 bases, V lost 4 bases, and 5 bases had no gene match.